Listed below are T cell receptor beta chains from one sample, sequenced in a study of cytomegalovirus exposure and HLA in healthy donors. This table comes from immunoSEQ multiplex PCR, and its TCRdb copy is limited to in-frame clones, with some not included. The table lists about 160,000 clones, roughly four fifths of them singletons, with more than 0.9% in the top ten. Material: PBMCs. The receptors were gathered from a girl aged 2 to 9 in good health and CMV-seropositive. The CDR3 runs from the conserved cysteine through the conserved F or W. The D gene is left open where the match is weak. Size is stated for part of the rows, as once, few or many counts, or as a class when the clone is expanded.

>TRBD1|TRBJ1-5|-|TRBV4-1|14
CASSVSQGYQPQHF
TGCGCCAGCAGTGTTTCACAGGGGTATCAGCCCCAGCATTTT
>-|TRBJ2-2|-|TRBV5-1|15
CASSETSRYPGELFF
TGCGCCAGCAGCGAGACTTCGAGGTACCCCGGGGAGCTGTTTTTT
>TRBD1|TRBJ1-5|-|TRBV6-5|14
CASGRDRERQPQHF
TGTGCCAGTGGCCGTGACAGGGAAAGACAGCCCCAGCATTTT
>-|TRBJ1-5|-|TRBV7-6|18
CASSFVAGDLYSNQPQHF
TGTGCCAGCAGCTTCGTGGCGGGGGACCTCTATAGCAATCAGCCCCAGCATTTT
>-|TRBJ1-1|-|TRBV30|13
CAWSHFGGAKAFF
TGTGCCTGGAGTCATTTTGGGGGGGCCAAAGCTTTCTTT
>TRBD2|TRBJ2-7|-|TRBV6-5|16
CASSYGRGGRLYEQYF
TGTGCCAGCAGTTACGGTCGAGGCGGGAGGCTGTACGAGCAGTACTTC
>-|TRBJ1-5|-|TRBV29-1|13
CSVEWATNQPQHF
TGCAGCGTTGAGTGGGCCACCAATCAGCCCCAGCATTTT
>-|TRBJ2-3|-|TRBV7-2|13
CASSLALSDTQYF
TGTGCCAGCAGCTTAGCGTTATCCGATACGCAGTATTTT
>-|TRBJ1-5|few|TRBV9|14
CASSTTGLSLPQHF
TGTGCCAGCAGTACTACAGGGTTATCTTTGCCCCAGCATTTT
>TRBD1|TRBJ1-2|-|TRBV30|14
CAWSTDRGQRGYTF
TGTGCCTGGAGTACCGACAGGGGGCAACGGGGCTACACCTTC
>-|TRBJ1-1|-|TRBV4-1|11
CASRQYTEAFF
TGCGCCAGCAGACAGTACACTGAAGCTTTCTTT